This TCR beta chain was observed in a study of cytomegalovirus exposure and HLA in healthy donors. At the level of the study: A later analysis reported the roughly 120 validation repertoires used the same platform as the roughly 700 first-cohort repertoires.

The donors were members of the validation cohort comprising over a hundred subjects, separate from the approximately 670-subject first cohort. Profiled with immunoSEQ multiplex PCR; TCRdb holds only in-frame clones, not every one. Among some 230,000 clones listed, about 90% were seen once. On this clone itself: Its antigen is undetermined.

The study, taken as a whole, reports: Cytomegalovirus status was reportedly diagnosed by the classifier with high specificity and sensitivity. Cytomegalovirus association was listed for about 160 TCR beta chains.

Germline-derived CDR1 and CDR2 are SGHRS and YFSETQ. The CDR3 has 15 amino acids. The ends were cut back, 3 bases at V and 0 bases at J, with 13 bases in the middle. The rearrangement uses TRBV5-1 and TRBJ2-7; D call uncertain. This TCR came from a young woman in good health and CMV-seronegative. Sequenced sample: PBMCs. The CDR3 spells CASSWVIASSYEQYF. The CDR3 DNA reads as TGCGCCAGCAGCTGGGTTATCGCTAGCTCCTACGAGCAGTACTTC.